The source of this TCR beta chain is a study of cytomegalovirus exposure and HLA in healthy donors. Study results and caveats: Researchers reported from a later analysis that most CMV-associated TCR beta chains appeared HLA-restricted. A later analysis showed that HLA-associated TCR beta chains had undergone more clonal expansion than equally common others. Altogether, 170 or so TCR beta chains were recorded as cytomegalovirus-associated.

In regard to this clone: The antigen remains undetermined.

Germline-derived CDR1 and CDR2 are SGHNT and YYREEE (reference sequence). This CDR3 contains 15 residues. Germline trimming cut 4 bases from V and 0 bases from J; bases unmatched to any gene: 4. 60 Vbeta and 13 Jbeta primers were used in PCR. Measured with immunoSEQ multiplex PCR; TCRdb has only the in-frame clones, and not every one. This sample yields 150,000 to 200,000 clones, of which about 13% are seen a single time; approximately 7.8% belongs to the top ten. J is TRBJ2-5 and V is TRBV5-4; TRBD1 matches 9 bases. This clonotype originated in a man aged 45 to 65 in good health and CMV-seropositive. The sequenced sample consisted of PBMCs. Here the CDR3 reads CASSQGQGNQETQYF. CDR3 coding DNA: TGTGCCAGCAGCCAAGGACAGGGGAACCAAGAGACCCAGTACTTC.